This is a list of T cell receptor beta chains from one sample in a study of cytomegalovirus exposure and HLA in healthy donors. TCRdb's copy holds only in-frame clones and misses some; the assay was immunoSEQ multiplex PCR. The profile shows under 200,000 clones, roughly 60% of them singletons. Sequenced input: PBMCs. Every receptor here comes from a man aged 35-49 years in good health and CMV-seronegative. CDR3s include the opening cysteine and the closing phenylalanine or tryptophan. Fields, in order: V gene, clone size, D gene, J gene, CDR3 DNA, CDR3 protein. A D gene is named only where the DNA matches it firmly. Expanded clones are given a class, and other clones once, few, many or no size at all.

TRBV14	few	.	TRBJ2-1	TGTGCCAGCAGCGCCGGGACAAATGAGCAGTTCTTC	CASSAGTNEQFF
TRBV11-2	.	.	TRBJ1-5	TGTGCCAGCAGCTTAGAGCGCGGGCCCCAGCATTTT	CASSLERGPQHF
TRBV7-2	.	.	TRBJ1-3	TGTGCCAGCAGCTTACGCGCAAGTTATGGAAACACCATATATTTT	CASSLRASYGNTIYF
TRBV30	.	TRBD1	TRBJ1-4	TGTGCCTGGAGTGTAGGGGGCAGTCCTAATGAAAAACTGTTTTTT	CAWSVGGSPNEKLFF
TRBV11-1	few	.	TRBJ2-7	TGTGCCAGCAGCTCCACCTACGAGCAGTACTTC	CASSSTYEQYF
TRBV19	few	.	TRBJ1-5	TGTGCCAGTACCGGGGGGCCCGCGCGGGAACAGCCCCAGCATTTT	CASTGGPAREQPQHF
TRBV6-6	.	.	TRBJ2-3	TGTGCCAGCAGACCGAACATAGCGCTTAGCACAGATACGCAGTATTTT	CASRPNIALSTDTQYF
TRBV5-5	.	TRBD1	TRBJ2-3	TGTGCCAGCAGTCGGGGACAGTCCCCCGCAGATACGCAGTATTTT	CASSRGQSPADTQYF
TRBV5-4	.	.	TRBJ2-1	TGTGCCAGCAGCTTGTACCTCTTTCGGGCAGGGCGAGTGGACAATGAGCAGTTCTTC	CASSLYLFRAGRVDNEQFF
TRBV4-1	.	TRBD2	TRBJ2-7	TGCGCCAGCAGCCGACTAGCGGGGTTCTCCTACGAGCAGTACTTC	CASSRLAGFSYEQYF
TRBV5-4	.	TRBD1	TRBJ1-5	TGTGCCAGCAGCCCAGGACAGGGAGACCAGCCCCAGCATTTT	CASSPGQGDQPQHF
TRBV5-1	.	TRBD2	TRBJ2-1	TGCGCCAGCAGCTTGGTCCGGACTAGCGCGCCCGGGGATGAGCAGTTCTTC	CASSLVRTSAPGDEQFF
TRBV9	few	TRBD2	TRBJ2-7	TGTGCCAGCAGCGTAGGGGCTAGCGGAGATGCCTACGAGCAGTACTTC	CASSVGASGDAYEQYF
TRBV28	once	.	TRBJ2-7	TGTGCCAGCAGTTTGGACAGATCAAACCCCTACGAGCAGTACTTC	CASSLDRSNPYEQYF
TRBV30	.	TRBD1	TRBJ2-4	TGTGCCTGGAGTCCGAGAATGGGCAGGGGGCAAGCCAAAAACATTCAGTACTTC	CAWSPRMGRGQAKNIQYF
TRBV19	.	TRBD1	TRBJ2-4	TGTGCCAGTAGTATTGGGGACAGGGATGCTAAGCTCGCCAAAAACATTCAGTACTTC	CASSIGDRDAKLAKNIQYF
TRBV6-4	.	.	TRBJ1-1	TGTGCCATGGAACGGGGGAACACTGAAGCTTTCTTT	CAMERGNTEAFF
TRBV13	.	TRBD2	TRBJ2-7	TGTGCCAGCAGGGTTTATAGCGGGGGCTATGAGCAGTACTTC	CASRVYSGGYEQYF
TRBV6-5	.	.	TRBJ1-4	TGTGCCAGCAGTTACTCGGGGGCGGGCGAAAAACTGTTTTTT	CASSYSGAGEKLFF
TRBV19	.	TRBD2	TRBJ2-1	TGTGCCAGTAGTCCGGGACTAGCGGGAGTCTCCTACAATGAGCAGTTCTTC	CASSPGLAGVSYNEQFF
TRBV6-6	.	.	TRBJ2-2	TGTGCGGCGGAGGGTAGGAACACCGGGGAGCTGTTTTTT	CAAEGRNTGELFF
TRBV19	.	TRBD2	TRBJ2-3	TGTGCCAGTAGTATAGCGGGGCGGGGGGCGACAGATACGCAGTATTTT	CASSIAGRGATDTQYF
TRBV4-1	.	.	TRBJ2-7	TGCGCCAGCTCAGGGTACAGGTCCTACGAGCAGTACTTC	CASSGYRSYEQYF
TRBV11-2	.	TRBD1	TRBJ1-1	TGTGCCAGCAGCGGACACAGGGGCGCTGAAGCTTTCTTT	CASSGHRGAEAFF
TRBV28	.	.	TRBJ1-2	TGTGCCAGCACGACAGGCTATGGCTACACCTTC	CASTTGYGYTF
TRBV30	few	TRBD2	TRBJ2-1	TGTGCCTGGAGCCGCGGGAGGGCCTTCTACAATGAGCAGTTCTTC	CAWSRGRAFYNEQFF
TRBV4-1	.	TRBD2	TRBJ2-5	TGCGCCAGCAGCCAAAATAGCGGGACCGGAGAGACCCAGTACTTC	CASSQNSGTGETQYF
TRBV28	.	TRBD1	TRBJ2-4	TGTGCCAGCAGTTTACTCCAAACCGAGGGACAGGGCGGAAACATTCAGTACTTC	CASSLLQTEGQGGNIQYF